The rows below give T cell receptor beta chains drawn from one sample of a study of blood T cell repertoires in COVID-19. TCRdb's table, derived via immunoSEQ multiplex PCR, lists solely in-frame clones and lacks some. The sample lists about 500,000 clones; about nine tenths were seen once. The sample consisted of PBMCs or T cells enriched from blood (not recorded which). The origin of the receptors is a woman under 30 who had recovered from COVID-19. The CDR3 runs from the conserved cysteine through the conserved F or W. A D gene is named only where the DNA matches it firmly. Expanded clones get a size class; other rows say once, few or many, or leave the size out.

NA,TRBV4-1,TRBJ1-4,NA,TGCGCCAGCAGAGCAGGGTTGAATGAAAAACTGTTTTTT,CASRAGLNEKLFF
TRBD1,TRBV6-2/TRBV6-3,TRBJ2-7,NA,TGTGCCAGCAGTACCCCGGGACAGTCCTCCTACGAGCAGTACTTC,CASSTPGQSSYEQYF
NA,TRBV3-1/TRBV3-2,TRBJ1-2,NA,TGTGCCAGCAGTCCCACCGGAGCTAACTATGGCTACACCTTC,CASSPTGANYGYTF
NA,TRBV3-1/TRBV3-2,TRBJ1-1,once,TGTGCCAGCAGCCAAGATCTTACGGAGGGGACTGAAGCTTTCTTT,CASSQDLTEGTEAFF
TRBD1,TRBV7-9,TRBJ2-3,NA,TGTGCCAGCAGCCATCCGGGACAGGGGGCGGATACGCAGTATTTT,CASSHPGQGADTQYF
NA,TRBV5-1,TRBJ2-2,NA,TGCGCCAGCCTGGGCTCGAACACCGGGGAGCTGTTTTTT,CASLGSNTGELFF
NA,TRBV5-1,TRBJ2-7,NA,TGCGCCAGCAGGCCGCAGGGAGGGGGCTACGAGCAGTACTTC,CASRPQGGGYEQYF
TRBD1,TRBV7-2,TRBJ2-7,NA,TGTGCCAGCAGCGTCTCGACAGGGTTCTACGAGCAGTACTTC,CASSVSTGFYEQYF
NA,TRBV6-6,TRBJ1-5,NA,TGTGCCAGCAGTTACTCGAGAGGCCAGCCCCAGCATTTT,CASSYSRGQPQHF
TRBD1,TRBV6-5,TRBJ2-7,NA,TGTGCCAGCAGACGAGGACAGGACTCCTACGAGCAGTACTTC,CASRRGQDSYEQYF
NA,TRBV11-3,TRBJ2-2,NA,TGTGCCAGCAGCTCCACAGGGTCGGGCGGGGAGCTGTTTTTT,CASSSTGSGGELFF
NA,TRBV14,TRBJ1-5,NA,TGTGCCAGCAGCCAAGGTGGCCCGGGGCAGCCCCAGCATTTT,CASSQGGPGQPQHF
NA,TRBV11-2,TRBJ2-7,NA,TGTGCCAGCAGCTTAGACGGGGGTCTAGCGAGTCCCTACGAGCAGTACTTC,CASSLDGGLASPYEQYF
NA,TRBV3-1/TRBV3-2,TRBJ2-7,NA,TGTGCCAGCAGCCAAGCCGCGGCGTCCTACGAGCAGTACTTC,CASSQAAASYEQYF
TRBD1,TRBV6-5,TRBJ1-4,NA,TGTGCCGCGGGGGAGGGACAGGGGGCGCGAGGGTTTTTT,CAAGEGQGARGFF
TRBD1,TRBV28,TRBJ2-7,NA,TGTGCCAGCAGTTTCCCACAGGGGGCCGGCGAGCAGTACTTC,CASSFPQGAGEQYF
NA,TRBV23-1,TRBJ1-1,NA,TGCGCCAGCAGTCAATCCCCGATTGTGGGGGGGGGAGCTTTCTTT,CASSQSPIVGGGAFF
NA,TRBV3-1/TRBV3-2,TRBJ1-6,NA,TGTGCCAGCAGCCAAGGTATGGGCTCACCCCTCCACTTT,CASSQGMGSPLHF
TRBD2,TRBV4-1,TRBJ2-3,NA,TGCGCCAGCAGCCAAGCGGGGGAGGGGGATACGCAGTATTTT,CASSQAGEGDTQYF
NA,TRBV5-1,TRBJ2-7,few,TGCGCCAGCAGCTTCGGACAGCCAAGCTACGAGCAGTACTTC,CASSFGQPSYEQYF
NA,TRBV24-1,TRBJ2-1,NA,TGTGCCACCGGGGACACCACAGAGGGGCAGTTCTTC,CATGDTTEGQFF
TRBD1,TRBV9,TRBJ1-2,NA,TGTGCCAGCAGCGTAGACAGGGGGCTGACTGACTATGGCTACACCTTC,CASSVDRGLTDYGYTF
TRBD1,TRBV3-1/TRBV3-2,TRBJ1-3,once,TGTGCCAGCAGCCCTGACAGGGCCTCTGGAAACACCATATATTTT,CASSPDRASGNTIYF
TRBD1,TRBV10-3,TRBJ2-7,few,TGTGCCATTATGACAGGGGCGGGCGAGCAGTACTTC,CAIMTGAGEQYF
TRBD1,TRBV6-1,TRBJ1-2,NA,TGTGCCAGCAGTGAAGGGAACAGGGGCTACTATGGCTACACCTTC,CASSEGNRGYYGYTF
TRBD2,TRBV4-1,TRBJ2-3,NA,TGCGCCAGCAGCCAAAAACTCACCCTAGCGGGGATCACAGATACGCAGTATTTT,CASSQKLTLAGITDTQYF
NA,TRBV20-1,TRBJ1-2,once,TGCAGTGCTAGTCAGGCGGGTCAGGGAGGCGGCTACACCTTC,CSASQAGQGGGYTF
NA,TRBV12-5,TRBJ1-1,NA,TGTGCTAGTGGTTTGGACCGGGTCACTGAAGCTTTCTTT,CASGLDRVTEAFF
TRBD2,TRBV4-1,TRBJ2-5,NA,TGCGCCAGCAGCCCCTGGGGGGGGGAAGAGACCCAGTACTTC,CASSPWGGEETQYF
NA,TRBV10-3,TRBJ1-1,NA,TGTGCCATCACCTCCGGGGTCCGGAGTGAAGCTTTCTTT,CAITSGVRSEAFF
TRBD1,TRBV3-1/TRBV3-2,TRBJ1-6,NA,TGTGCCAGCAGCCAAGGCCCTGACGGACAGGGGATAATCTTT,CASSQGPDGQGIIF
NA,TRBV29-1,TRBJ1-2,NA,TGCAGCGTTGACCATACCGGGACACTGGGCGGCTACACCTTC,CSVDHTGTLGGYTF
TRBD2,TRBV7-2,TRBJ2-7,once,TGTGCCAGCAGCGCCTCTAGCGGGGGCCCCTACGAGCAGTACTTC,CASSASSGGPYEQYF
NA,TRBV30,TRBJ2-7,NA,TGTGCCTGGACGGGTTCCTACGAGCAGTACTTC,CAWTGSYEQYF
NA,TRBV19,TRBJ1-6,once,TGTGCCAGTAGTTCGGCGGACTCCACACTAATTAATTCACCCCTCCACTTT,CASSSADSTLINSPLHF
NA,TRBV4-2,TRBJ1-4,once,TGTGCCAGCAGCCAAGATAGGGGGGAGGGGGAAAAACTGTTTTTT,CASSQDRGEGEKLFF
TRBD1,TRBV18,TRBJ2-7,once,TGTGCCAGCTCACAACAACAGGGGGCCTCCAGCGAGCAGTACTTC,CASSQQQGASSEQYF
TRBD1,TRBV19,TRBJ2-5,NA,TGTGCCAGTAGTCTGAGACAGGGGGGAGAGGAGACCCAGTACTTC,CASSLRQGGEETQYF
TRBD1,TRBV25-1,TRBJ1-2,NA,TGTGCCAGCAGTGCCGCCGGGACAGGGACTTCTAACTATGGCTACACCTTC,CASSAAGTGTSNYGYTF
NA,TRBV3-1/TRBV3-2,TRBJ2-3,NA,TGTGCCAGCAGCGCACAGGTTAGCACAGATACGCAGTATTTT,CASSAQVSTDTQYF
NA,TRBV12-3/TRBV12-4,TRBJ2-4,once,TGTGCCAGCAGTTTAAATTCCGGGGACATTCAGTACTTC,CASSLNSGDIQYF
NA,TRBV28,TRBJ2-7,NA,TGTGCCAGCACCTCTCGCCGAACAGTTCCCTCCTACGAGCAGTACTTC,CASTSRRTVPSYEQYF
NA,TRBV11-2,TRBJ2-1,NA,TGTGCCAGCAGTCACTTCCGGTACAATGAGCAGTTCTTC,CASSHFRYNEQFF
TRBD2,TRBV9,TRBJ2-3,NA,TGTGCCAGCAGCGTAACTAGCGGGGGGTCACAGTATTTT,CASSVTSGGSQYF
NA,TRBV6-6,TRBJ1-2,NA,TGTGCCACCCTCCGGAGGGGCTACACCTTC,CATLRRGYTF
TRBD2,TRBV5-1,TRBJ2-1,once,TGCGCCAGCAGCTTCACTAGCGGGGGTTACAATGAGCAGTTCTTC,CASSFTSGGYNEQFF
NA,TRBV5-6,TRBJ1-2,NA,TGTGCCAGCAGCTTGGTTAGCTATGGCTACACCTTC,CASSLVSYGYTF
TRBD1,TRBV11-2,TRBJ1-1,few,TGTGCCAGCAGCTTAGACAGGGGGCTAGCTGAAGCTTTCTTT,CASSLDRGLAEAFF
TRBD2,TRBV11-2,TRBJ2-3,NA,TGTGCCAGCAGCCTTCTTGAAACTAGCGGGGATAGCACAGATACGCAGTATTTT,CASSLLETSGDSTDTQYF
TRBD1,TRBV28,TRBJ1-5,NA,TGTGCCAGCAGCCCGACAGGGGGCGAAAATCAGCCCCAGCATTTT,CASSPTGGENQPQHF
TRBD1,TRBV24-1,TRBJ1-5,NA,TGTGCCACCGCGACAGGGAATAGCAATCAGCCCCAGCATTTT,CATATGNSNQPQHF
NA,TRBV3-1/TRBV3-2,TRBJ2-3,NA,TGTGCCAGCAGCCCGGGGGATATCACAGATACGCAGTATTTT,CASSPGDITDTQYF
TRBD2,TRBV5-1,TRBJ2-3,NA,TGCGCCAGCAGCTTAGGCGGGGGGGCCGGTAATACGCAGTATTTT,CASSLGGGAGNTQYF
TRBD1,TRBV19,TRBJ2-1,few,TGTGCCAGTAGTCTCCGGGACAGGGGGCTTGGGCAGTTCTTC,CASSLRDRGLGQFF
NA,TRBV7-9,TRBJ2-3,NA,TGTGCCAGCAGCTCCCGACGACAGTCTAGCACAGATACGCAGTATTTT,CASSSRRQSSTDTQYF